A single sample is the source of the 8 T cell receptor beta chains below, sequenced in a study of response to subunit inactivated influenza vaccine. Using its own MiXCR run on the RT-PCR reads, TCRdb lists one record per CDR3 protein. Of over 400,000 distinct CDR3 sequences in the sample, over 10% were seen once. This specimen was PBMCs from blood, taken 35 to 45 days after vaccination. The source is a man over 45 who received an inactivated influenza vaccine.

In its sample, this clonotype was seen a few times. The chain couples TRBV6-1 to TRBJ1-1; unclear D gene. There are 13 residues in the CDR3. Germline lookup yields CDR1 MNHNS and CDR2 SASEGT. V shed 3 bases and J shed 5 bases, with 10 bases lying between them. The CDR3 DNA reads as TGTGCCAGCAGTGAGGTTTGGGGTACTGAAGCTTTCTTT. It translates to CASSEVWGTEAFF.

The chain is built from TRBV4-3 and TRBJ2-5; D might be TRBD1 (7 bases). The CDR3 length is 18 residues. Trimming stripped 1 base from V and 5 bases from J, with 23 bases between. The germline CDR1 and CDR2 sequences are LGHNA and YSLEER. The CDR3 loop is CASSQGGRGYAAGETQYF. The CDR3 DNA sequence: TGCGCCAGCAGCCAAGGTGGCAGGGGGTACGCGGCGGGGGAGACCCAGTACTTC.

This clonotype was counted at least ten times. The gene calls are TRBV29-1 and TRBJ2-2, with D possibly TRBD2 on 6 matching bases. Per the germline V gene, CDR1 is SQVTM and CDR2 is ANQGSEA. The CDR3 totals 14 residues. V lost 6 bases and J 1 base, leaving 12 bases between the germline ends. Here the CDR3 DNA reads TGCAGCGTCTTGGAGGGAATGAACACCGGGGAGCTGTTTTTT. It is translated as CSVLEGMNTGELFF.

The J gene is TRBJ2-7, the V gene TRBV2; D remains ambiguous. Between the trimmed V and J ends, which lost 8 bases and 0 bases, there was a span of 8 bases. Germline assignment: CDR1 SNHLY and CDR2 FYNNEI. The CDR3 covers 12 residues. CDR3 bases: TGTGCCAGCCGGCTCTACTCCTACGAGCAGTACTTC. Amino acids: CASRLYSYEQYF.

V gene TRBV5-1 combines with J gene TRBJ2-7; D is uncertain. There are 11 residues in the CDR3. The germline V gene encodes CDR1 SGHRS and CDR2 YFSETQ. Trimming stripped 5 bases from V and 2 bases from J, with 5 bases between. In DNA, the CDR3 is TGCGCCAGCAGGTCGACCTACGAGCAGTACTTC. Translated: CASRSTYEQYF.

There are many counts of this clonotype. This chain uses TRBV9 with TRBJ2-2, with 11 bases aligning to TRBD2. Germline CDR1 and CDR2: SGDLS and YYNGEE. V shed 3 bases and J 0 bases; nucleotides not matched to a gene: 10. The CDR3 runs to 19 residues. In DNA, the CDR3 is TGTGCCAGCAGCGCCTCCGGGACTAGCGGTTATTCGAACACCGGGGAGCTGTTTTTT. Its protein is CASSASGTSGYSNTGELFF.

Only a few counts were recorded for this clonotype. V is TRBV20-1 and J is TRBJ1-2; maybe TRBD1 (6 bases). CDR3 length: 12 amino acids. V lost 3 bases to trimming and J lost 6 bases, with 11 bases between them. Germline-derived CDR1 and CDR2 are DFQATT and SNEGSKA (reference sequence). CDR3 sequence: CSASDGGNGYTF. DNA of the CDR3: TGCAGTGCTAGCGACGGGGGCAATGGCTACACCTTC.

The J gene is TRBJ2-3, the V gene TRBV7-2, with D hard to call. This CDR3 is built from 14 residues. V was clipped by 5 bases and J by 4 bases, with 13 bases between them. The germline V gene encodes CDR1 SGHTA and CDR2 FQGNSA. The CDR3 DNA follows: TGTGCCAGCAGCCCTATGCCCGGCGCAGATACGCAGTATTTT. Residues: CASSPMPGADTQYF.